The next 25 T cell receptor beta chains were all read from a single sample in a study of cytotoxic CD8 clonotypes in ibrutinib-treated CLL. The assay was immunoSEQ multiplex PCR, and TCRdb's table has in-frame clones only and misses some. The sample has 35,000 to 55,000 clones, about two thirds seen once. The source was PBMCs, collected after 12 months of ibrutinib treatment. The receptors originated from a human donor with chronic lymphocytic leukemia.

This chain uses TRBV10-3 with TRBJ2-3; 16 positions agree with TRBD2. The germline gives CDR1 ENHRY, CDR2 SYGVKD. J lost 5 bases, V lost 5 bases, and 4 bases had no gene match. The CDR3 contains 16 residues. DNA for the CDR3: TGTGCCATCAGTACGGGACTAGCGGGGGGGCAAGATACGCAGTATTTT. Amino acids: CAISTGLAGGQDTQYF.

J is TRBJ1-3 and V is TRBV10-3; 7 bases map to TRBD1. This CDR3 is 17 amino acids long. From germline, CDR1 is ENHRY and CDR2 SYGVKD. Trimming took 3 bases from V and 2 from J; bases not matched to a gene: 10. CDR3 nucleotide sequence: TGTGCCATCAGTGACCACCCCGACAGGGAACCTGGAAACACCATATATTTT. Encoded protein: CAISDHPDREPGNTIYF.

The chain uses TRBV27 and TRBJ1-4, with D possibly matching TRBD1 (6 bases). V was shortened by 5 bases and J by 8 bases, with 15 bases between the two germline ends. From germline, CDR1 is MNHEY and CDR2 SMNVEV (reference sequence). The CDR3 spans 14 residues. This CDR3 reads CASSRGPPGEKLFF. CDR3 nucleotides: TGTGCCAGCAGTCGGGGGCCGCCCGGCGAAAAACTGTTTTTT.

There are a few counts of this clone. This chain uses TRBV9 with TRBJ1-1; 7 bases fit TRBD1. Per the germline V gene, CDR1 is SGDLS and CDR2 is YYNGEE. With 1 base clipped from V and 0 bases from J, the junction kept 3 bases outside the gene matches. The CDR3 spans 15 residues. CDR3 loop: CASSVSTGLNTEAFF. In DNA, the CDR3 is TGTGCCAGCAGCGTATCGACAGGGTTGAACACTGAAGCTTTCTTT.

A remark on this clone: With a much larger clone just one base away, this may be a read error. V is TRBV29-1 and J is TRBJ2-7; D call uncertain. Trimming removed 8 bases at V and 1 base at J, with 15 bases between. CDR1 and CDR2 from the germline V gene are SQVTM and ANQGSEA. This CDR3 is built from 13 residues. This CDR3 reads CSIGKGSSYEQYF. The DNA of the CDR3 is TGCAGCATTGGGAAGGGAAGTTCCTACGAGCAGTACTTC.

The V gene is TRBV19, the J gene TRBJ1-6, with TRBD1 matching 8 bases. The CDR3 is 16 residues long. Germline V lookup: CDR1 LNHDA, CDR2 SQIVND (reference sequence). J was trimmed by 8 bases and V by 3 bases; bases with no gene match: 9. CDR3 coding DNA: TGTGCCAGTAGTATCTTGTCCGGGACAGGCGATTCACCCCTCCACTTT. Translating gives CASSILSGTGDSPLHF.

The V call is TRBV15, the J call TRBJ2-3; a weak D match, TRBD1 (6 bases). From germline, CDR1 is LNHNV and CDR2 YYDKDF (reference sequence). The CDR3 loop spans 16 amino acids. The germline V and J ends were trimmed by 4 bases and 1 base, with 15 bases remaining between them. CDR3 sequence: CATSNRRTARTDTQYF. The DNA for the CDR3 is TGTGCCACCAGCAACCGCCGGACAGCCCGCACAGATACGCAGTATTTT.

A single count supports this clone. The chain combines TRBV29-1 with TRBJ1-2, with D unresolved. The CDR3 runs to 13 residues. Germline values: CDR1 SQVTM, CDR2 ANQGSEA. V lost 1 base, J lost 7 bases, and 13 bases lay in between. The CDR3 here is CSVEGGVPGGYTF. Written as DNA, the CDR3 is TGCAGCGTTGAAGGTGGAGTACCGGGTGGCTACACCTTC.

The chain is built from TRBV7-2 and TRBJ1-1; D possibly corresponds to TRBD1 (5 bases). This CDR3 contains 15 residues. V lost 3 bases to trimming and J lost 5 bases, with 16 bases between them. Germline V gene lookup returns CDR1 SGHTA and CDR2 FQGNSA. The CDR3 spells CASSFTGPWGTEAFF. CDR3 coding DNA: TGTGCCAGCAGCTTTACAGGCCCCTGGGGAACTGAAGCTTTCTTT.

The chain uses TRBV5-1 and TRBJ1-5; no definite D call. This CDR3 is 13 amino acids long. The ends were cut back, 4 bases at V and 2 bases at J, with 7 bases in the middle. CDR1 and CDR2 (germline): SGHRS, YFSETQ. The CDR3 region is CASSLNGNQPQHF. The CDR3 DNA sequence: TGCGCCAGCAGCCTAAACGGCAATCAGCCCCAGCATTTT.

This clone was found a few times. The chain employs TRBV13 and TRBJ1-6, with D possibly TRBD1 on 6 matching bases. V lost 5 bases, J lost 5 bases, and 13 bases lay in between. Germline CDR1 and CDR2: PRHDT and FYEKMQ (reference sequence). The CDR3 consists of 15 residues. CDR3 nucleotides: TGTGCCAGCAGCCCAGGGACACCGGATAATTCACCCCTCCACTTT. Its translation: CASSPGTPDNSPLHF.

This sequence joins TRBV7-8 and TRBJ2-1, with D unclear. The V and J ends lost 2 bases and 10 bases respectively, with 6 bases between them. Per germline, CDR1 SGHVS and CDR2 FQNEAQ. The CDR3 is 11 residues long. CDR3 residues: CASSLRVEQFF. CDR3 DNA sequence: TGTGCCAGCAGCTTACGCGTCGAGCAGTTCTTC.

The chain combines TRBV28 with TRBJ1-6; 9 bases map to TRBD1. V dropped 5 bases and J dropped 9; count of bases not matched to a gene: 11. Germline V gives CDR1 MDHEN, CDR2 SYDVKM. This CDR3 has 16 residues. The CDR3 nucleotides read TGTGCCAGCAGTCCTGCCGGGGACAGGGTGAGTTCACCCCTCCACTTT. Protein: CASSPAGDRVSSPLHF.

This chain's CDR3 is CASSGTGVGTEAFF. DNA of the CDR3: TGCGCCAGCAGCGGGACAGGGGTGGGCACTGAAGCTTTCTTT. The V and J genes are TRBV5-1 and TRBJ1-1; the match to TRBD1 covers 10 bases. The length of the CDR3 is 14 residues. Germline V lookup: CDR1 SGHRS, CDR2 YFSETQ. Trimming cost V 4 bases and J 4 bases; bases outside gene matches: 4.

The rearrangement joins TRBV7-3 to TRBJ1-5; D unclear. Germline lookup yields CDR1 SGHTA and CDR2 FQGTGA. Between the trimmed V and J ends, which lost 2 bases and 1 base, there was a span of 9 bases. The CDR3 spans 15 residues. The DNA of the CDR3 is TGTGCCAGCAGCTTATTAGGAGGAAGCAATCAGCCCCAGCATTTT. Its protein is CASSLLGGSNQPQHF.

In this sample, this clone turned up a few times. The chain joins TRBV7-9 to TRBJ2-1; TRBD2 agrees at 14 bases. Looked up from germline, CDR1 is SEHNR and CDR2 is FQNEAQ (reference sequence). Trimming cost V 8 bases and J 7 bases; bases outside gene matches: 4. The CDR3 is 14 residues long. Here the CDR3 reads CASHGLAGGNEQFF. CDR3 nucleotide sequence: TGTGCCAGCCACGGACTAGCGGGGGGAAATGAGCAGTTCTTC.

This clone has only a few counts. This chain connects TRBV11-3 to TRBJ2-5; 8 nucleotides line up with TRBD1. Losses at the gene ends were 5 bases for V and 3 bases for J; bases not matched to a gene: 8. The germline gives CDR1 SGHNT, CDR2 YENEEA. This CDR3 is built from 15 residues. The chain's CDR3 is CASSTSSTGEETQYF. CDR3 sequence (DNA): TGTGCCAGCAGCACCAGCTCGACAGGGGAAGAGACCCAGTACTTC.

In regard to this clone: The sample carries other DNA sequences with the same CDR3. The V call is TRBV5-1, the J call TRBJ1-1; D uncertain. Germline lookup yields CDR1 SGHRS and CDR2 YFSETQ. V was clipped by 2 bases and J by 0 bases, with 8 bases between them. The CDR3 runs 14 residues. The CDR3, as DNA: TGCGCCAGCAGCTTTGGGGTTTTGAACACTGAAGCTTTCTTT. This codes for CASSFGVLNTEAFF.

In this sample, this clone turned up a few times. The V gene is TRBV6-1, the J gene TRBJ1-5, with D maybe TRBD1 (5 bases). Germline assignment: CDR1 MNHNS and CDR2 SASEGT. The CDR3 consists of 15 residues. V lost 3 bases, J lost 6 bases, and 15 bases lay in between. CDR3 bases: TGTGCCAGCAGTGAGGACGGGACGGGTCCTCAGCCCCAGCATTTT. Protein product: CASSEDGTGPQPQHF.

The CDR3 protein is CASSAETGAYSPLHF. In DNA, the CDR3 is TGTGCCAGCAGCGCGGAGACAGGGGCATACTCACCCCTCCACTTT. The chain uses TRBV9 and TRBJ1-6, with 8 bases that match TRBD1. There are 15 residues in the CDR3. Germline CDR1 is SGDLS and CDR2 is YYNGEE. V shed 3 bases, J shed 10 bases, and the junction held 9 bases outside the gene matches.

In this sample, this clone turned up a few times. The gene calls are TRBV9 and TRBJ2-2, with 7 bases lining up with TRBD2. V shed 2 bases and J 0 bases; nucleotides not matched to a gene: 1. Germline values: CDR1 SGDLS, CDR2 YYNGEE. The CDR3 length is 15 residues. CDR3: CASSVGRANTGELFF. The CDR3 nucleotides are TGTGCCAGCAGCGTGGGGAGGGCGAACACCGGGGAGCTGTTTTTT.

The chain has TRBV6-1 and TRBJ1-4; D is unresolved. The V end was cut by 2 bases, the J end by 8 bases, with 6 bases between. Per germline, CDR1 MNHNS and CDR2 SASEGT. This CDR3 is 12 amino acids long. The CDR3 loop is CASSEWREKLFF. The CDR3 coding sequence is TGTGCCAGCAGTGAATGGCGAGAAAAACTGTTTTTT.

This chain joins TRBV6-5 and TRBJ1-2; D uncertain. V dropped 3 bases and J dropped 1 base, with 15 bases sitting between them. There are 16 residues in the CDR3. Germline V gene sequence: CDR1 MNHEY, CDR2 SVGAGI. CDR3 nucleotide sequence: TGTGCCAGCAGTTATAGTAGCGGGATATTTAACTATGGCTACACCTTC. Translated: CASSYSSGIFNYGYTF.

CDR3 sequence reads: CASSSDYFSYNEQFF. The CDR3, as DNA: TGTGCCAGCAGTTCAGACTATTTTAGCTACAATGAGCAGTTCTTC. The rearrangement uses TRBV6-5 and TRBJ2-1; D is perhaps TRBD2 (5 bases). V lost 4 bases to trimming and J lost 3 bases, with 13 bases between them. The CDR3 runs to 15 residues. Germline loops: CDR1 MNHEY, CDR2 SVGAGI.

This chain uses TRBV25-1 with TRBJ2-5; 13 nucleotides match TRBD2. The germline gives CDR1 MGHDK, CDR2 SYGVNS. V gave up 4 bases and J gave up 4 bases; unmatched junction bases: 6. The CDR3 length is 16 residues. The CDR3 coding sequence is TGTGCCAGCAGTGGTTGGACTAGCGGGGGTGGAGAGACCCAGTACTTC. Amino acid sequence: CASSGWTSGGGETQYF.